This entry concerns a single T cell receptor (beta chain). Germline values: CDR1 WSHSY, CDR2 SAAADI. The CDR3 is made up of 18 amino acids. V lost 4 bases and J 5 bases, leaving 27 bases between the germline ends. The data were taken from a study of shared clonotypes between healthy human individuals. 200 to 250 ng DNA, 25,000 to 30,000 T cell genomes, went into each sorted-subset replicate PCR. This table comes from immunoSEQ multiplex PCR, and its TCRdb copy is limited to in-frame clones, with some not included. The table shows over a million clones, with around 97% occurring only once. This TCR derives from a man aged 25-40 years in good health. The sequencing sample was made of naive CD4+ T cells sorted from blood. Subset indicated: CD45RA+ positively selected. V is TRBV10-2 and J is TRBJ2-7, with D possibly being TRBD1 or TRBD2 (5 bases each). CDR3: CASSVGVQSRVFYHEQYF. As DNA, the CDR3 is TGCGCCAGCAGTGTGGGAGTACAAAGCAGGGTATTTTACCACGAGCAGTACTTC.